The next 16 T cell receptor beta chains were all read from a single sample in a study of cytotoxic CD8 clonotypes in ibrutinib-treated CLL (dated by TCRdb to the early 2020s). The sample's time point, from its label and the paper: progressive disease on ibrutinib. Receptor amplification or capture employed the immunoSEQ multiplex PCR assay. TCRdb took this table from immuneACCESS and kept in-frame rearrangements with V and J called. Such tables lack part of the clones; where checked against another copy, unresolved V genes explain under half of the gap, and the rest is unexplained. The sample yields around 150,000 clones; about 88% were counted once. Over 2.5% of the sample is in the top ten clones. The input for sequencing was PBMCs, taken at disease progression, from a patient treated with ibrutinib. These receptors were obtained from a human donor with chronic lymphocytic leukemia.

This clone was seen a few times. The J gene is TRBJ2-1, the V gene TRBV2, with TRBD2 matching over 8 bases. From germline, CDR1 is SNHLY and CDR2 FYNNEI. This CDR3 has 15 amino acids. V dropped 3 bases and J dropped 6; count of bases not matched to a gene: 7. CDR3 in DNA: TGTGCCAGCAGTGATTGGGCGGGAGGCCCCAATGAGCAGTTCTTC. Translating it yields CASSDWAGGPNEQFF.

This chain joins TRBV6-7 and TRBJ2-7, with D perhaps assigned TRBD1 or TRBD2 (5 bases each). TRBV6-7 is an ORF; its function is uncertain. The CDR3 contains 15 residues. V was shortened by 3 bases and J by 1 base, with 13 bases between the two germline ends. CDR3: CASSYFGGKSYEQYF. The CDR3 DNA reads as TGTGCCAGCAGTTATTTTGGGGGTAAATCCTACGAGCAGTACTTC.

V usage is TRBV27 and J usage is TRBJ2-7, with a tentative D call TRBD1 (6 bases). There are 13 residues in the CDR3. V was trimmed by 3 bases and J by 5 bases, leaving 11 bases between them. In germline, CDR1 is MNHEY, CDR2 SMNVEV (reference sequence). CDR3 nucleotide sequence: TGTGCCAGCAGTTTGTGGGGGCTGGACGAGCAGTACTTC. Its protein product is CASSLWGLDEQYF.

V gene TRBV28 combines with J gene TRBJ2-1; TRBD2 agrees at 11 bases. The CDR3 extends over 16 amino acids. Germline CDR1 is MDHEN and CDR2 is SYDVKM. Losses at the gene ends were 5 bases for V and 3 bases for J; bases not matched to a gene: 6. CDR3 DNA sequence: TGTGCCAGCAGTGAGGGACTAGCGGCAATCTACAATGAGCAGTTCTTC. It translates to CASSEGLAAIYNEQFF.

V gene TRBV5-4 combines with J gene TRBJ2-7; 9 bases line up with TRBD2. The CDR3 sequence is 18 residues long. J was trimmed by 0 bases and V by 1 base; bases with no gene match: 11. Germline CDR1 and CDR2: SGHNT and YYREEE (reference sequence). The CDR3 region is CASSLRTTREGLSYEQYF. CDR3 DNA sequence: TGTGCCAGCAGCTTGAGGACCACGCGGGAGGGCCTCTCCTACGAGCAGTACTTC. Based on the CDR3 plus reference TRBV5-4 and TRBJ2-7, the full variable domain is ETGVTQSPTHLIKTRGQQVTLRCSSQSGHNTVSWYQQALGQGPQFIFQYYREEENGRGNFPPRFSGLQFPNYSSELNVNALELDDSALYLCASSLRTTREGLSYEQYFGPGTRLTVT.

This chain connects TRBV7-9 to TRBJ2-2, with D maybe TRBD1 (6 bases). V was trimmed by 3 bases and J by 5 bases, leaving 19 bases between them. Germline CDR1 reads SEHNR; CDR2 reads FQNEAQ (reference sequence). The CDR3 is 17 residues long. The DNA for the CDR3 is TGTGCCAGCAGCTTTTTACAGGGAAGCATCGATACCGGGGAGCTGTTTTTT. Translating it yields CASSFLQGSIDTGELFF.

The J gene is TRBJ1-1, the V gene TRBV10-1; a possible D gene is TRBD1 (6 bases). CDR3 length: 14 residues. CDR1 and CDR2 (germline): WNHNN, SYGVQD (reference sequence). Trimming pared 5 bases from V and 5 bases from J, leaving 15 bases between. In nucleotides, the CDR3 is TGCGCCAGCAGTTACGACAGGATGGGGACTGAAGCTTTCTTT. Translation gives CASSYDRMGTEAFF.

The chain is built from TRBV9 and TRBJ1-1; 7 positions match TRBD1. V was pared by 2 bases and J by 0 bases, with 10 bases of the junction left unmatched. The CDR3 is made up of 17 amino acids. Germline assignment: CDR1 SGDLS and CDR2 YYNGEE. In DNA form, the CDR3 reads TGTGCCAGCAGCGTTAAGGGGGCAACCTTCTTGAACACTGAAGCTTTCTTT. It codes for CASSVKGATFLNTEAFF.

The J gene is TRBJ2-1, the V gene TRBV4-3; D uncertain. V was cut by 0 bases and J by 5 bases, with 8 bases left in between. This CDR3 has 14 amino acids. CDR1 and CDR2 from the germline V gene are LGHNA and YSLEER. CDR3 protein: CASSQDSQNNEQFF. Here the CDR3 DNA reads TGCGCCAGCAGCCAAGATTCACAGAACAATGAGCAGTTCTTC.

The genes are TRBV15 and TRBJ1-1, with unresolved D. Germline-derived CDR1 and CDR2 are LNHNV and YYDKDF (reference sequence). The V end lost 0 bases, the J end lost 4 bases, and 18 bases lay between the germline ends. This CDR3 is built from 17 residues. In DNA, the CDR3 is TGTGCCACCAGCAGAGACCCCCGGACCGCCCCCGCCACTGAAGCTTTCTTT. Translating gives CATSRDPRTAPATEAFF.

This chain links TRBV10-3 with TRBJ2-7, with TRBD1 matching over 11 bases. V gave up 5 bases and J gave up 9 bases; unmatched junction bases: 9. Per germline, CDR1 ENHRY and CDR2 SYGVKD. The CDR3 spans 14 residues. The CDR3 loop is CAISPGTGGIVQYF. CDR3 sequence (DNA): TGTGCCATCAGTCCCGGGACAGGGGGTATTGTGCAGTACTTC.

This sequence joins TRBV4-1 and TRBJ1-5; D is possibly TRBD1 (5 bases). The V gene lost 0 bases and the J gene lost 5 bases, with 11 bases spanning the gap. Germline V gives CDR1 MGHRA, CDR2 YSYEKL. The CDR3 spans 15 residues. CDR3 coding DNA: TGCGCCAGCAGCCAAGACAGGGACCCTTATCAGCCCCAGCATTTT. This gives the protein CASSQDRDPYQPQHF.

The J gene is TRBJ2-3, the V gene TRBV7-2; D remains unclear. Trimming took 3 bases from V and 5 from J, leaving 15 bases between them. CDR1 SGHTA and CDR2 FQGNSA come from the germline V gene. The CDR3 has 15 amino acids. The CDR3 is CASSFSYYKRDTQYF. In nucleotides, the CDR3 is TGTGCCAGCAGCTTCAGCTATTACAAGCGAGATACGCAGTATTTT.

This chain links TRBV27 with TRBJ2-5; no clear D. The CDR3 length is 15 residues. In germline, CDR1 is MNHEY, CDR2 SMNVEV (reference sequence). Trimming left V 6 bases short and J 4 bases short, with 18 bases between. CDR3 nucleotide sequence: TGTGCCAGCAGCCACTGGGGAAGCCGAGGAGAGACCCAGTACTTC. Protein: CASSHWGSRGETQYF.

The V gene is TRBV27, the J gene TRBJ1-5; D unresolved. Per germline, CDR1 MNHEY and CDR2 SMNVEV (reference sequence). The CDR3 contains 14 residues. Trimming took 2 bases from V and 0 from J, leaving 5 bases between them. The CDR3: CASSLAGSNQPQHF. In DNA, the CDR3 is TGTGCCAGCAGTTTAGCCGGTAGCAATCAGCCCCAGCATTTT.

The chain joins TRBV29-1 to TRBJ2-7, with 14 bases fitting TRBD2. The germline V gene has CDR1 SQVTM and CDR2 ANQGSEA. The CDR3 is made up of 16 amino acids. J lost 1 base, V lost 4 bases, and 6 bases had no gene match. The CDR3 protein is CSVAGTSGRLSYEQYF. The CDR3 bases are TGCAGCGTTGCAGGGACTAGCGGGAGACTTTCCTACGAGCAGTACTTC.